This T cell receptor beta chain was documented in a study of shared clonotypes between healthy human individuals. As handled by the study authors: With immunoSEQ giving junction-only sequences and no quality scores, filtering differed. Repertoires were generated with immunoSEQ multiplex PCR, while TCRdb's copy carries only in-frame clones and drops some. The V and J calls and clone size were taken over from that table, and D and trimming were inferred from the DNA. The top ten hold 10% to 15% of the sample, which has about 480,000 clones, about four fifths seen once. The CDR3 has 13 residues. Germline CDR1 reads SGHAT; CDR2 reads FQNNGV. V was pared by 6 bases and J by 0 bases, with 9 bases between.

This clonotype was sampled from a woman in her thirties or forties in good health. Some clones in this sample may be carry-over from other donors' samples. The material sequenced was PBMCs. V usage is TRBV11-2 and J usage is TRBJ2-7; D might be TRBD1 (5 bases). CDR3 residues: CASSTGSSYEQYF. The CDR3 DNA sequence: TGTGCCAGCAGTACAGGTAGCTCCTACGAGCAGTACTTC.